These T cell receptor beta chains were read from a single sample in a study of T-cell memory formation after mild COVID-19. TCRdb recomputed calls from the 5' RACE reads with MiXCR, one row per CDR3 protein. This sample has about 470,000 distinct CDR3 sequences, with nearly 25% found just once. The source material was PBMCs or a T cell subset sorted from them (not recorded which). The origin of the receptors is an adult woman who had mild COVID-19 (a few samples of this study predate the infection). Cell type and time point are not known. Each CDR3 is given with its conserved first and last residue. The order of the fields is J gene, clone size, D gene, V gene, CDR3 protein, CDR3 DNA. The D gene is left open where the match is weak. Expanded clones are given a class, and other clones once, few, many or no size at all.

TRBJ2-7	few	NA	TRBV29-1	CSVGQPTSSYEQYF	TGCAGCGTTGGACAGCCGACTAGCTCCTACGAGCAGTACTTC
TRBJ2-3	NA	TRBD2	TRBV19	CASSRTSGSRADTQYF	TGTGCCAGTAGTAGGACTAGCGGGAGTAGGGCAGATACGCAGTATTTT
TRBJ2-1	NA	NA	TRBV27	CASSWGVVQFF	TGTGCCAGCAGTTGGGGTGTCGTGCAGTTCTTC
TRBJ1-2	NA	TRBD1	TRBV6-5	CASRETGARGYTF	TGTGCCAGTCGGGAGACAGGGGCACGAGGCTACACCTTC
TRBJ2-4	NA	TRBD1	TRBV7-9	CASSKGQAHQNIQYF	TGTGCCAGCAGCAAAGGACAGGCTCACCAAAACATTCAGTACTTC
TRBJ2-1	many	NA	TRBV5-1	CASSLGPSGAREQFF	TGCGCCAGCAGCTTGGGTCCCTCCGGGGCGAGGGAGCAGTTCTTC
TRBJ2-5	few	NA	TRBV4-1	CASSPGGLAALQETQYF	TGCGCCAGCAGCCCGGGCGGCCTGGCAGCCCTCCAAGAGACCCAGTACTTC
TRBJ2-1	few	TRBD2	TRBV7-8	CASSFTGLAANNEQFF	TGTGCCAGCAGCTTCACCGGACTAGCGGCCAACAATGAGCAGTTCTTC
TRBJ2-1	NA	NA	TRBV7-9	CASMLLLSSYNEQFF	TGTGCCAGCATGCTGTTACTGAGCTCCTACAATGAGCAGTTCTTC
TRBJ2-3	few	NA	TRBV7-9	CASSVGVSTDTQYF	TGTGCCAGCAGCGTCGGAGTTAGCACAGATACGCAGTATTTT
TRBJ2-3	NA	NA	TRBV5-5	CASSLGVGTDTQYF	TGTGCCAGCAGCTTGGGGGTTGGCACAGATACGCAGTATTTT
TRBJ2-3	few	NA	TRBV25-1	CASCLGDTQYF	TGTGCCAGTTGCCTAGGAGATACGCAGTATTTT
TRBJ2-3	NA	NA	TRBV24-1	CATSGAGITDTQYF	TGTGCCACCAGTGGCGCAGGAATCACAGATACGCAGTATTTT
TRBJ2-2	NA	TRBD2	TRBV7-6	CASTQLAGVNTGELFF	TGTGCCAGCACCCAACTAGCGGGGGTGAACACCGGGGAGCTGTTTTTT
TRBJ2-3	few	NA	TRBV7-9	CASSEIVPGDTQYF	TGTGCCAGCAGCGAAATAGTTCCGGGAGATACGCAGTATTTT
TRBJ2-7	NA	TRBD2	TRBV10-3	CAISVSSGVYEQYF	TGTGCCATCAGTGTATCTAGCGGTGTCTACGAGCAGTACTTC
TRBJ2-7	few	NA	TRBV12-3/TRBV12-4	CASSTGTNIKQYF	TGTGCCAGCAGTACCGGGACCAACATCAAGCAGTACTTC
TRBJ1-5	NA	TRBD1	TRBV12-3/TRBV12-4	CASTGSTGRQPQHF	TGTGCCAGCACCGGTTCGACAGGGCGTCAGCCCCAGCATTTT
TRBJ1-6	NA	NA	TRBV30	CAWSVSRTVLDSPLHF	TGTGCCTGGAGTGTAAGTCGGACAGTCTTGGATTCACCCCTCCACTTT
TRBJ1-2	NA	NA	TRBV5-6	CASSSPLSGYTNYGYTF	TGTGCCAGCAGCTCCCCCTTGAGCGGGTATACTAACTATGGCTACACCTTC
TRBJ2-7	once	TRBD1	TRBV5-8	CASSRAGTDYEQYF	TGTGCCAGCAGCCGGGCCGGGACAGACTACGAGCAGTACTTC
TRBJ2-2	few	TRBD2	TRBV27	CASSLSGGVNTGELFF	TGTGCCAGCAGTTTATCGGGAGGGGTTAACACCGGGGAGCTGTTTTTT
TRBJ2-1	NA	TRBD2	TRBV24-1	CATSGASGSSIGNEQFF	TGTGCCACCAGTGGAGCGAGCGGGAGCTCTATTGGCAATGAGCAGTTCTTC
TRBJ2-6	NA	NA	TRBV24-1	CATMSGANVLTF	TGTGCCACCATGTCTGGGGCCAACGTCCTGACTTTC
TRBJ1-6	NA	NA	TRBV9	CASSVRTDNSPLHF	TGTGCCAGCAGCGTTCGGACGGATAATTCACCCCTCCACTTT
TRBJ2-7	few	TRBD1	TRBV7-9	CASSITGDHEQYF	TGTGCCAGCAGCATCACAGGGGATCACGAGCAGTACTTC
TRBJ1-1	few	NA	TRBV4-3	CASSQGYRKNTEAFF	TGCGCCAGCAGCCAAGGGTACAGAAAGAACACTGAAGCTTTCTTT
TRBJ1-6	few	NA	TRBV11-2	CASSSDQRSPLHF	TGTGCCAGCAGCTCCGATCAACGCTCACCCCTCCACTTT
TRBJ1-2	NA	NA	TRBV4-1	CASSQPLAGRNYGYTF	TGCGCCAGCAGCCAACCCCTCGCGGGCCGAAACTATGGCTACACCTTC
TRBJ2-2	NA	NA	TRBV5-6	CASSLVHRKNTGELFF	TGTGCCAGCAGCTTGGTGCACAGGAAGAACACCGGGGAGCTGTTTTTT
TRBJ2-3	few	NA	TRBV18	CASSPDREADTQYF	TGTGCCAGCTCACCAGACAGGGAGGCAGATACGCAGTATTTT
TRBJ2-7	few	NA	TRBV7-6	CASSEILGTSYEQYF	TGTGCCAGCAGCGAAATACTGGGGACCTCCTACGAGCAGTACTTC
TRBJ2-5	few	TRBD2	TRBV3-1	CASSQVSGGTQETQYF	TGTGCCAGCAGCCAAGTAAGCGGGGGGACCCAAGAGACCCAGTACTTC
TRBJ1-3	NA	NA	TRBV6-6	CASRRQSSNTIYF	TGTGCCAGCAGAAGACAGTCAAGCAACACCATATATTTT
TRBJ2-1	NA	TRBD1	TRBV20-1	CSAAGQGRGEQFF	TGCAGTGCCGCGGGACAGGGGCGGGGTGAGCAGTTCTTC